These T cell receptor beta chains were read from a single sample in a study of blood T cell repertoires in COVID-19. Assay used: immunoSEQ multiplex PCR; TCRdb lists only in-frame clones, some missing. The repertoire holds tens of thousands of clones, with roughly 91% as singletons. The specimen sequenced was peripheral blood. The receptor source for this set is a man aged 60 to 75 with acute or convalescent COVID-19. Both conserved end residues are part of each CDR3. Each record gives: D gene, clone size, J gene, V gene, CDR3 DNA, CDR3 protein. D genes are given only for firm matches. Not all rows give a size; the values are once, few, many and, for expanded clones, a class.

>NA|NA|TRBJ1-1|TRBV18
TGTGCCAGCTCCCTTTCGACACGGCCTGAAGCTTTCTTT
CASSLSTRPEAFF
>TRBD1|NA|TRBJ2-2|TRBV27
TGTGCCAGCAGCCGCCCCACAGGGGTGGGCACCGGGGAGCTGTTTTTT
CASSRPTGVGTGELFF
>NA|NA|TRBJ1-4|TRBV29-1
TGCAGCGTTGAGCAGGGTAGGAATGAAAAACTGTTTTTT
CSVEQGRNEKLFF
>NA|NA|TRBJ1-2|TRBV25-1
TGTGCCAGCAGTGAATCGGGCCAGGGGTCCTACTATGGCTACACCTTC
CASSESGQGSYYGYTF
>NA|NA|TRBJ2-5|TRBV5-1
TGCGCCAGCAGTTTTGGAGCATGGGGCCTGTACCAAGAGACCCAGTACTTC
CASSFGAWGLYQETQYF
>NA|NA|TRBJ1-1|TRBV19
TGTGCCAGTAGTATAGACAGAAACACTGAAGCTTTCTTT
CASSIDRNTEAFF
>NA|NA|TRBJ1-5|TRBV12-5
TGTGCTAGTGGTTTGGAGACAGTTAATCAGCCCCAGCATTTT
CASGLETVNQPQHF
>TRBD1|NA|TRBJ1-4|TRBV5-6
TGTGCCAGCAGCCAACAGGGGGCAGATGTTGAAAAACTGTTTTTT
CASSQQGADVEKLFF
>NA|NA|TRBJ1-3|TRBV3-1/TRBV3-2
TGTGCCAGCAGCCAAATGAGGTCCTTGGGTGGAAACACCATATATTTT
CASSQMRSLGGNTIYF
>NA|NA|TRBJ2-7|TRBV18
TGTGCCAGCTCACCACGGGAATACAGGGGGGGCGACGAGCAGTACTTC
CASSPREYRGGDEQYF
>TRBD1|NA|TRBJ1-2|TRBV9
TGTGCCAGCAGCACACGGACAGGCCCCTATGGCTACACCTTC
CASSTRTGPYGYTF
>NA|NA|TRBJ2-3|TRBV5-8
TGTGCCAGCAGCTTGGAGCCCGTTCTATCATACGAGCAGTATTTT
CASSLEPVLSYEQYF
>TRBD2|NA|TRBJ2-7|TRBV6-2/TRBV6-3
TGTGCCAGCAGCCCTAGCGGGGGGGAACCCGAGCAGTACTTC
CASSPSGGEPEQYF
>NA|NA|TRBJ2-2|TRBV5-1
TGCGCCAGCAGCCTGGGAGCCGGGGAGCTGTTTTTT
CASSLGAGELFF
>TRBD1|NA|TRBJ2-2|TRBV6-5
TGTGCCAGCAGTTCAAGGGACAGGGCCTACGGGGAGCTGTTTTTT
CASSSRDRAYGELFF
>NA|NA|TRBJ2-1|TRBV6-5
TGTGCCAGCAGTTACTCGGACCGGGGCTCCTACAATGAGCAGTTCTTC
CASSYSDRGSYNEQFF
>NA|NA|TRBJ1-4|TRBV10-1
TGCGCCAGCATCCTGCGTCCGCACCGAACCCGGGAAAAACTGTTTTTT
CASILRPHRTREKLFF
>NA|once|TRBJ2-2|TRBV7-2
TGTGCCAGCAGCCCCCGGTACACCGGGGAGCTGTTTTTT
CASSPRYTGELFF
>TRBD1|NA|TRBJ2-3|TRBV19
TGTGCCAGTAGTAACGACCTCGGGACAGGGTTTGGCACAGATACGCAGTATTTT
CASSNDLGTGFGTDTQYF
>NA|NA|TRBJ1-4|TRBV7-9
TGTGCCAGCAGCTTAGGAGGGAACAATGAAAAACTGTTTTTT
CASSLGGNNEKLFF
>NA|NA|TRBJ2-2|TRBV29-1
TGCAGCGTTGACAGGGGGAACACCGGGGAGCTGTTTTTT
CSVDRGNTGELFF
>NA|NA|TRBJ1-1|TRBV19
TGTGCCAGTAGTCAAGAAGGGGGACGGTACACTGAAGCTTTCTTT
CASSQEGGRYTEAFF
>TRBD1|NA|TRBJ1-1|TRBV7-9
TGTGCCAGCAGCTCGTACAGGGGGCGGAACACTGAAGCTTTCTTT
CASSSYRGRNTEAFF
>NA|NA|TRBJ1-1|TRBV7-2
TGTGCCAGCAGCTTACAGATCGGAGCTGAAGCTTTCTTT
CASSLQIGAEAFF
>NA|NA|TRBJ2-6|TRBV5-1
TGCGCCAGCAGCTTGGCCCCCATAATTGACACCCCAAGCTCTGGGGCCAACGTCCTGACTTTC
CASSLAPIIDTPSSGANVLTF
>TRBD1|NA|TRBJ2-5|TRBV5-4
TGTGCCAGCAGCTTGTACCCAGGGGGCCAAGAGACCCAGTACTTC
CASSLYPGGQETQYF
>NA|few|TRBJ1-5|TRBV9
TGTGCCAGCAGCGTAGACTGGACAGAACGGCCCCAGCATTTT
CASSVDWTERPQHF
>TRBD1|NA|TRBJ1-1|TRBV5-1
TGCGCCAGCAGGTACGGGACAGTGAACACTGAAGCTTTCTTT
CASRYGTVNTEAFF
>NA|NA|TRBJ1-1|TRBV9
TGTGCCAGCAGCGTAGGAGGGATCACTGAAGCTTTCTTT
CASSVGGITEAFF
>TRBD2|NA|TRBJ2-5|TRBV10-1
TGCGCCAGCAGTGAGCGAGGGAGGGAGCAAGAGACCCAGTACTTC
CASSERGREQETQYF
>NA|NA|TRBJ1-1|TRBV18
TGTGCCAGCTCACCCCCCACAGGAATGAACACTGAAGCTTTCTTT
CASSPPTGMNTEAFF
>NA|once|TRBJ1-2|TRBV11-2
TGTGCCAGCAGCCTATCGACGGGGAACTATGGCTACACCTTC
CASSLSTGNYGYTF
>TRBD1|NA|TRBJ2-1|TRBV3-1/TRBV3-2
TGTGCCAGCCGCGGGGCGGGGACAGGGGGCAGGAATGAGCAGTTCTTC
CASRGAGTGGRNEQFF
>TRBD1|NA|TRBJ1-1|TRBV29-1
TGCAGCGTTGCCCGGTCCGGGACAGGGTTTGTGAACACTGAAGCTTTCTTT
CSVARSGTGFVNTEAFF
>TRBD1|NA|TRBJ2-1|TRBV6-5
TGTGCCAGCAGTTACCAGGCAGGGGGCAATGAGCAGTTCTTC
CASSYQAGGNEQFF
>NA|NA|TRBJ2-7|TRBV6-5
TGTGCCAGCAGTTTCCGAGGGGGGGCGCAAAGCGAGCAGTACTTC
CASSFRGGAQSEQYF
>TRBD1|NA|TRBJ1-4|TRBV5-1
TGCGCCAGCAGGACACAGGGGGCCACTAATGAAAAACTGTTTTTT
CASRTQGATNEKLFF
>NA|NA|TRBJ2-7|TRBV5-5
TGTGCCAGCAGCCCCGGGGTCTCCTACGAGCAGTACTTC
CASSPGVSYEQYF
>NA|NA|TRBJ1-5|TRBV7-9
TGTGCCAGCTCCGGACAGAGCAATCAGCCCCAGCATTTT
CASSGQSNQPQHF
>NA|NA|TRBJ2-1|TRBV19
TGTGCCAGTAGGATGGCGGGACAGCTCAGGAATGAGCAGTTCTTC
CASRMAGQLRNEQFF
>NA|NA|TRBJ1-1|TRBV7-8
TGTGCCAGCAGCTTAGACAGCACCACTAGTGACACTGAAGCTTTCTTT
CASSLDSTTSDTEAFF
>TRBD2|NA|TRBJ2-2|TRBV18
TGTGCCAGCTCACCAGGGCTAGCGGGGAACACCGGGGAGCTGTTTTTT
CASSPGLAGNTGELFF
>TRBD1|few|TRBJ1-2|TRBV5-1
TGCGCCAGCAGCCCCAGGACAGGGGAAAGGGGCTATGGCTACACCTTC
CASSPRTGERGYGYTF
>NA|few|TRBJ2-2|TRBV6-4
TGTGCCAGCAGTGCCCTAGTTCAGGGGGAGCTGTTTTTT
CASSALVQGELFF
>TRBD1|NA|TRBJ2-7|TRBV5-4
TGTGCCAGCAGCTTTGGTGGGACAGGGCCCTTCTACGAGCAGTACTTC
CASSFGGTGPFYEQYF
>TRBD1|few|TRBJ1-2|TRBV4-2
TGTGCCAGCAGCCCAGGACAGGGCTATGGCTACACCTTC
CASSPGQGYGYTF
>NA|NA|TRBJ2-5|TRBV30
TGTGCCTGGTCCTTGCCCTCCGGGTTACAAGAGACCCAGTACTTC
CAWSLPSGLQETQYF
>NA|NA|TRBJ1-5|TRBV7-2
TGTGCCAGCAGCTTAATTTATAGCAATCAGCCCCAGCATTTT
CASSLIYSNQPQHF
>NA|NA|TRBJ2-7|TRBV14
TGTGCCAGCAGCGGCGGGGCCTCCTACGAGCAGTACTTC
CASSGGASYEQYF
>NA|NA|TRBJ2-3|TRBV7-9
TGTGCCAGCAGCTTAGGTCGTTCAGATACGCAGTATTTT
CASSLGRSDTQYF
>TRBD1|once|TRBJ1-5|TRBV2
TGTGCCAGCAGTCGTCCTCACCCCACAGGGGTAACGAATCAGCCCCAGCATTTT
CASSRPHPTGVTNQPQHF
>NA|NA|TRBJ1-4|TRBV25-1
TGTGCCAGCAGTGAACAGAACCTTAATGAAAAACTGTTTTTT
CASSEQNLNEKLFF